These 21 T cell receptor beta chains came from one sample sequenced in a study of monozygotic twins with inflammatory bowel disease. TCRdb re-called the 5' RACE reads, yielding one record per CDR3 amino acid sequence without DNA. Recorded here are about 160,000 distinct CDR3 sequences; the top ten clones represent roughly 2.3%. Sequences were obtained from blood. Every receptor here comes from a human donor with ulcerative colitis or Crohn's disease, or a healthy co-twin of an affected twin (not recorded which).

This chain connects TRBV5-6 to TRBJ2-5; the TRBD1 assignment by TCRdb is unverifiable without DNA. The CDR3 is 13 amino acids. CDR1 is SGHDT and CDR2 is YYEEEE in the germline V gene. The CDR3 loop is CASSLWGSETQYF.

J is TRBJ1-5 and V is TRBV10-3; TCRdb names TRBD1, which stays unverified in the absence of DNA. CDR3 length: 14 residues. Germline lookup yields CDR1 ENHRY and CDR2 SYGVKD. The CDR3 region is CATSRPGGNQPQHF.

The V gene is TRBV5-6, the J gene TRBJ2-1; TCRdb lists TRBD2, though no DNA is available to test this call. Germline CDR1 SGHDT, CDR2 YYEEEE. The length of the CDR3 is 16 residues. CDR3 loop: CASSPLTAGGLGEQFF.

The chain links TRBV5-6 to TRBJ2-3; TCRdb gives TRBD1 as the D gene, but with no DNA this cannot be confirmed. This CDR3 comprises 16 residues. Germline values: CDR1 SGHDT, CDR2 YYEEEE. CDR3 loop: CASSLAGTDYTDTQYF. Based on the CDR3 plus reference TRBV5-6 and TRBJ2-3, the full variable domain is DAGVTQSPTHLIKTRGQQVTLRCSPKSGHDTVSWYQQALGQGPQFIFQYYEEEERQRGNFPDRFSGHQFPNYSSELNVNALLLGDSALYLCASSLAGTDYTDTQYFGPGTRLTVL.

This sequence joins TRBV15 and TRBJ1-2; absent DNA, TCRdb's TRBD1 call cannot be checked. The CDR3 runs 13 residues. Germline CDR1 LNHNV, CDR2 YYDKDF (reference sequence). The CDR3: CATSRSGTIGYTF.

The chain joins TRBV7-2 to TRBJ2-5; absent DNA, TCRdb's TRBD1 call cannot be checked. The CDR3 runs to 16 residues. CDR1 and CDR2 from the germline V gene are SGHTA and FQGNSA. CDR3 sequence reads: CASSLATGRSHETQYF.

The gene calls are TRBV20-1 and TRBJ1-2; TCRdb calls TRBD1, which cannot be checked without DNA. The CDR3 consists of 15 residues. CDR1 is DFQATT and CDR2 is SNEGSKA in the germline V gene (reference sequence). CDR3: CSARDPRTGSGGYTF.

The CDR3 is CASNEGVGVQETQYF. The rearrangement uses TRBV12-3 or TRBV12-4 and TRBJ2-5; absent DNA, TCRdb's TRBD2 call cannot be checked. This CDR3 region has 15 residues.

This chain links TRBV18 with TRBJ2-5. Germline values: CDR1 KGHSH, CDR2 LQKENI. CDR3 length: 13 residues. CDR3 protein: CASSRQHKETQYF.

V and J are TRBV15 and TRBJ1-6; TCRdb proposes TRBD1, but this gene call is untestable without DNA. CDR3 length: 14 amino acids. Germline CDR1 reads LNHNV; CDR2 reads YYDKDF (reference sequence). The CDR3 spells CATSREESLRGLHF.

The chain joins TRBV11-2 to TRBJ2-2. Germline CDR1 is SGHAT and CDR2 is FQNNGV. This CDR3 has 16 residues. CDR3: CASSPLRGPRTGELFF.

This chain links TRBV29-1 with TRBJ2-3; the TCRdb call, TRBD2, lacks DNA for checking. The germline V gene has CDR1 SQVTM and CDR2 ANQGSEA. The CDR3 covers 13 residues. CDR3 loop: CSVVRRGVDTQYF.

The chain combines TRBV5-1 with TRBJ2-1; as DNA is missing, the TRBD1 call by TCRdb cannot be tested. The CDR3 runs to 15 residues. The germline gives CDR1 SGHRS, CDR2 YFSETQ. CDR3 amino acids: CASSFGQQAYNEQFF.

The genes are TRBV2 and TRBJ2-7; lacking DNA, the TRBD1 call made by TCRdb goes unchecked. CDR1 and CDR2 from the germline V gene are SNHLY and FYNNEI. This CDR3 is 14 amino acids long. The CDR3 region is CASSGVVQGEEQYF. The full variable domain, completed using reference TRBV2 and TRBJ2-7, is EPEVTQTPSHQVTQMGQEVILRCVPISNHLYFYWYRQILGQKVEFLVSFYNNEISEKSEIFDDQFSVERPDGSNFTLKIRSTKLEDSAMYFCASSGVVQGEEQYFGPGTRLTVT.

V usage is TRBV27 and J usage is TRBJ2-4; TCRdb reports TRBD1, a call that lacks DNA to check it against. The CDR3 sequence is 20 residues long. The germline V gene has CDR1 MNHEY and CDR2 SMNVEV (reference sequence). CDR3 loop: CASSYLRDRDPQLAKNIQYF.

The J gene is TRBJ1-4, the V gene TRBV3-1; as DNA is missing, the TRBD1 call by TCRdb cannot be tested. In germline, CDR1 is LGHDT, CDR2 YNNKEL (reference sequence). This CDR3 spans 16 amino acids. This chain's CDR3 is CASSLDSGSPNEKLFF.

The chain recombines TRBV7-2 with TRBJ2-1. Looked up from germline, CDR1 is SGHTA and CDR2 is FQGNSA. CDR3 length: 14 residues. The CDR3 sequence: CASSLRANYNEQFF.

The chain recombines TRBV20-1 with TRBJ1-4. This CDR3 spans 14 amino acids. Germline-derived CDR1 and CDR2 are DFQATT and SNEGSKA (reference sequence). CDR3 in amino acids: CSALNPGLEEKLFF.

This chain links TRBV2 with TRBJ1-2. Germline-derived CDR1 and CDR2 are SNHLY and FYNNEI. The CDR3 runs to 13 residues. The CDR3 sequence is CARTMTDFYGYTF.

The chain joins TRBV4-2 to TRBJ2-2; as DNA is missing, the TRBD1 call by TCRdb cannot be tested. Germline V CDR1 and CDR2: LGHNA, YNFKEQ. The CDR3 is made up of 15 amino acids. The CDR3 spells CASSPLDRNTGELFF.

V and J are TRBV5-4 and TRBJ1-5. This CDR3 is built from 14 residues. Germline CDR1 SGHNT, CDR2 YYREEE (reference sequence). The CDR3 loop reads CASSLGINNQPQHF.